This T cell receptor (beta chain) was sequenced in a study of T cell responses to AZD1222 COVID-19 vaccine. In germline, CDR1 is MNHEY, CDR2 SVGAGI. This CDR3 contains 11 residues. Trimming shortened V by 6 bases and J by 4 bases, and 7 bases separated the two germline ends. Sequenced by immunoSEQ multiplex PCR; TCRdb stores in-frame clones only, minus some. The sample shows 100,000 to 150,000 clones, more than 70% of them seen only once. This clonotype was obtained from an adult in good health. V usage is TRBV6-5 and J usage is TRBJ2-7, with D hard to call. Sequenced here: peripheral blood, sampled on day 0 of AZD1222 vaccination. DNA of the CDR3: TGTGCCAGCAGCTTAGGATACGAGCAGTACTTC. This codes for CASSLGYEQYF.